Given below is one TCR beta chain in context. Its antigen is undetermined. The junction departs from the called germline gene at one end, perhaps through a read error. CDR3 length equals 13 residues. In germline, CDR1 is SSHAT, CDR2 FNYEAQ (reference sequence). The data stem from a study of long-term antiretroviral therapy in people with HIV. It was version v3.0 of the immunoSEQ assay that was run at survey level. Some clones are missing from TCRdb's copy, which holds only in-frame ones; the method was immunoSEQ multiplex PCR. The table has some 28,000 clones, 80% seen once. Study-level results: Pre-ART expanded TRB clones stayed dominant throughout, though often decreasing after ART. Control repertoires displayed wider CDR3 length ranges than the HIV repertoires.

This clonotype was obtained from a man aged 40-55 years with HIV. The chain carries TRBV7-7 and TRBJ2-1; D possibly corresponds to TRBD2 (5 bases). The specimen was unsorted PBMCs, collected 0.3 years after starting antiretroviral therapy. In DNA form, the CDR3 reads TGTGCTAGCAGCTCCGGGATCCGGGATGAGCAGTTCTTC. It specifies CASSSGIRDEQFF.